This TCR beta chain was captured in a study of response to subunit inactivated influenza vaccine. A single record per CDR3 protein comes from TCRdb applying MiXCR to the RT-PCR reads. In the table there are 500,000 to 600,000 distinct CDR3 sequences, 10% to 15% of which are singletons. Germline values: CDR1 LNHNV, CDR2 YYDKDF (reference sequence). V lost 4 bases, J lost 7 bases, and 5 bases stayed unmatched. The CDR3 loop spans 14 amino acids. This clonotype was counted a few times. The chain couples TRBV15 to TRBJ2-1; 9 bases are shared with TRBD1. The TCR sequence derives from a man aged 50-59 years who received an inactivated influenza vaccine. Sequenced here: PBMCs from blood, sampled on the day of vaccination. CDR3 bases: TGTGCCACCAGCAAGGGACAGGGTATTAATGAGCAGTTCTTC. The encoded protein is CATSKGQGINEQFF.